The 6 T cell receptor beta chains below come from one sample, sequenced in a study of tumor-infiltrating lymphocytes in oesophageal squamous cell carcinoma. TCRdb fed the PCR reads into MiXCR, producing one record per CDR3 protein. The sample contains fewer than 20,000 distinct CDR3 sequences, 40% to 45% of which appear only once. Sequenced: normal esophageal tissue next to the tumor. The receptors were gathered from a male donor with esophageal squamous cell carcinoma.

The chain employs TRBV12-3 or TRBV12-4 and TRBJ2-7; D call uncertain. TRBJ2-5 explains the end of the DNA better; the J call may be wrong. The CDR3 length is 11 residues. CDR3 sequence (DNA): TGTGCCAGCAGCCCCTACCAGACCCAGTACTTC. It codes for CASSPYQTQYF.

For this clonotype: At one end the junction does not follow the germline gene, possibly because of a read error. J is TRBJ2-7 and V is TRBV28; no clear D. This CDR3 has 15 residues. Per the germline V gene, CDR1 is MDHEN and CDR2 is SYDVKM. CDR3 coding DNA: TGTGCCAGCAGTCCCCGTCGTCTGGCCTCCCACGAGCAGTACTTC. Its translation: CASSPRRLASHEQYF.

This clonotype showed up many times. This chain joins TRBV6-1 and TRBJ1-6; the match to TRBD1 covers 9 bases. Germline CDR1 is MNHNS and CDR2 is SASEGT. This CDR3 has 15 amino acids. V gave up 3 bases and J gave up 7 bases; unmatched junction bases: 4. CDR3 in DNA: TGTGCCAGCAGTGAGGTGGACAGGGGAAATTCACCCCTCCACTTT. Translating gives CASSEVDRGNSPLHF.

The CDR3 DNA is TGTGCCAGCAGCTTAATGGCAGGGACTACCCAGGGGACCCAGTACTTC. Amino acid sequence: CASSLMAGTTQGTQYF. The rearrangement links TRBV7-3 to TRBJ2-1; 7 bases fit TRBD2. TRBJ2-5 matches the DNA end more closely, so the J call is doubtful. The CDR3 covers 16 residues. Per the germline V gene, CDR1 is SGHTA and CDR2 is FQGTGA.

By its share, this clonotype is large. The chain carries TRBV7-2 and TRBJ2-5; D is ambiguous. The V end was cut by 2 bases, the J end by 5 bases, with 12 bases between. There are 14 residues in the CDR3. In germline, CDR1 is SGHTA, CDR2 FQGNSA. This CDR3 is CASSLMGRAETQYF. CDR3 in DNA: TGTGCCAGCAGCTTAATGGGAAGGGCTGAGACCCAGTACTTC.

This clonotype occurred many times. The chain has TRBV4-1 and TRBJ2-1; 8 bases line up with TRBD2. The CDR3 extends over 21 amino acids. CDR1 is MGHRA, CDR2 YSYEKL, per germline. The V and J ends lost 4 bases and 0 bases, in that order; junction bases with no gene match: 20. CDR3: CASSPGLAGPRDFSSYNEQFF. In DNA, the CDR3 is TGCGCCAGCAGCCCGGGGTTAGCGGGACCTCGGGACTTCAGCTCCTACAATGAGCAGTTCTTC.